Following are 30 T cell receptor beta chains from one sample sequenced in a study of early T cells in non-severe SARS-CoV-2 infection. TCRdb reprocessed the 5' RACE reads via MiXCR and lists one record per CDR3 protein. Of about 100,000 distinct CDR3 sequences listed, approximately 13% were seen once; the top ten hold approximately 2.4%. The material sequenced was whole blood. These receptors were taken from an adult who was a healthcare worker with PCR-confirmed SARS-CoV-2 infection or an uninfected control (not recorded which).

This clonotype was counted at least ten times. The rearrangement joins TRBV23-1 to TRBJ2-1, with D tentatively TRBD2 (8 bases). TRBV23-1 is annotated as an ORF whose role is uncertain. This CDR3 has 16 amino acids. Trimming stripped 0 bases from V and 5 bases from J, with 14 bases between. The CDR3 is CASSQSGRGLHNEQFF. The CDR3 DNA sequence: TGCGCCAGCAGTCAATCCGGGAGGGGGCTCCACAATGAGCAGTTCTTC.

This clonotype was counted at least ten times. The CDR3 nucleotides are TGTGCCAGCAGCCAAGATAAAGATGGGTATTCACCCCTCCACTTT. This codes for CASSQDKDGYSPLHF. V and J are TRBV4-2 and TRBJ1-6; no clear D gene. Between the trimmed V and J ends, which lost 0 bases and 8 bases, there was a span of 11 bases. This CDR3 spans 15 amino acids. Germline V gives CDR1 LGHNA, CDR2 YNFKEQ.

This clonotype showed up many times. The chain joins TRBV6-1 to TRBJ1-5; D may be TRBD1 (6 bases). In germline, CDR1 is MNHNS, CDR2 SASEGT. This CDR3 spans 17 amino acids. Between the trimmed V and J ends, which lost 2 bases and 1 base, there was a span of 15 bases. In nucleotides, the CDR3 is TGTGCCAGCAGTGAATGGCCAGGGAGGGGGAGCAATCAGCCCCAGCATTTT. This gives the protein CASSEWPGRGSNQPQHF.

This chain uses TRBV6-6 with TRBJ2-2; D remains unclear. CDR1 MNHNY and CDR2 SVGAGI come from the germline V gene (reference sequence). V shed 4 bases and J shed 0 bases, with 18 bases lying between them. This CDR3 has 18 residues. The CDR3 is CASSSRPPSDANTGELFF. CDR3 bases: TGTGCCAGCAGTTCTCGGCCCCCATCCGACGCGAACACCGGGGAGCTGTTTTTT.

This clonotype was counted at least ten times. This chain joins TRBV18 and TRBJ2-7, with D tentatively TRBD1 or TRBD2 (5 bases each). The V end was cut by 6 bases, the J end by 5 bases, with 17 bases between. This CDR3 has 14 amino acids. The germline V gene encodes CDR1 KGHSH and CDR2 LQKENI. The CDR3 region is CASSSARGTDEQYF. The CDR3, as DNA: TGTGCCAGCTCGTCGGCGAGGGGAACGGACGAGCAGTACTTC.

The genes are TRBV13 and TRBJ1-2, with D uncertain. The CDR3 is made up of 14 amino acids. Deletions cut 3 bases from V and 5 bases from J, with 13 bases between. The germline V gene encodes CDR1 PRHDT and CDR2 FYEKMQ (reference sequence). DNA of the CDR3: TGTGCCAGCAGCTTTCGTTACGTCCGTTATGGCTACACCTTC. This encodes CASSFRYVRYGYTF.

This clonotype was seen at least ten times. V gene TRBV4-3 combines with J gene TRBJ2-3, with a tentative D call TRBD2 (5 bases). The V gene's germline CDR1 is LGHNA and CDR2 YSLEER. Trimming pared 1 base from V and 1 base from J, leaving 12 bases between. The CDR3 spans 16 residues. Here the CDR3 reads CASSQAGRSGTDTQYF. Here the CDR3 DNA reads TGCGCCAGCAGCCAAGCGGGGAGATCGGGCACAGATACGCAGTATTTT.

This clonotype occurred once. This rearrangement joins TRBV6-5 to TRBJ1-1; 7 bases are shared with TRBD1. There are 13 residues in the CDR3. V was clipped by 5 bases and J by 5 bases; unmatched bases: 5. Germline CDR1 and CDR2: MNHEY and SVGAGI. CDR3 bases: TGTGCCAGCAGTACTATACAGGGGACTGAAGCTTTCTTT. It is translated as CASSTIQGTEAFF.

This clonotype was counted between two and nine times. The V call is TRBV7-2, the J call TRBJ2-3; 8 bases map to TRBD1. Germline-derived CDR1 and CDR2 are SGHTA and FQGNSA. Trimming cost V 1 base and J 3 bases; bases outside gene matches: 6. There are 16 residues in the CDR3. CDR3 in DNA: TGTGCCAGCAGCTTAGAAGGACAGGGTAGGACAGATACGCAGTATTTT. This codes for CASSLEGQGRTDTQYF. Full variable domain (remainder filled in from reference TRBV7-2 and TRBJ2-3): GAGVSQSPSNKVTEKGKDVELRCDPISGHTALYWYRQSLGQGLEFLIYFQGNSAPDKSGLPSDRFSAERTGGSVSTLTIQRTQQEDSAVYLCASSLEGQGRTDTQYFGPGTRLTVL.

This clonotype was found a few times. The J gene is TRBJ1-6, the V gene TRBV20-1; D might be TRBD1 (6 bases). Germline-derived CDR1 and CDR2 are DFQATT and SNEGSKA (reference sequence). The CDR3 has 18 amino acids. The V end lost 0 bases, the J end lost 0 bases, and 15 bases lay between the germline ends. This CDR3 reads CSARDPSQGSSYNSPLHF. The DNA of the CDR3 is TGCAGTGCTAGAGACCCTTCACAGGGAAGCTCCTATAATTCACCCCTCCACTTT.

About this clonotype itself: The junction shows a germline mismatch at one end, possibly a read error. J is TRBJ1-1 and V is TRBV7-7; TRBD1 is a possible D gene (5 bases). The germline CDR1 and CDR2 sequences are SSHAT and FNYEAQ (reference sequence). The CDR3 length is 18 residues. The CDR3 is CASSLDTKSRDGNTEAFF. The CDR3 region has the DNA TGTGCTAGCAGTTTGGACACAAAGTCCCGGGACGGAAACACTGAAGCTTTCTTT.

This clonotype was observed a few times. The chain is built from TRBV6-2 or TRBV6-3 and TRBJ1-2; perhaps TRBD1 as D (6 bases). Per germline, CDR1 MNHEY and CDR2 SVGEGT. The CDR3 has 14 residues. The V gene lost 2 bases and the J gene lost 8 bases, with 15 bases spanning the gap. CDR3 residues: CASSYRTVHWGYTF. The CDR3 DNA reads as TGTGCCAGCAGTTACCGGACAGTCCACTGGGGCTACACCTTC.

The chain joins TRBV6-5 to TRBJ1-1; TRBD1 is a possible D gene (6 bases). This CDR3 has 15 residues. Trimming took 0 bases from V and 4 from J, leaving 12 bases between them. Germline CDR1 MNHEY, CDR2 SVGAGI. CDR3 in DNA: TGTGCCAGCAGTTACTCGAGAGGGGGAGGCACTGAAGCTTTCTTT. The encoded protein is CASSYSRGGGTEAFF.

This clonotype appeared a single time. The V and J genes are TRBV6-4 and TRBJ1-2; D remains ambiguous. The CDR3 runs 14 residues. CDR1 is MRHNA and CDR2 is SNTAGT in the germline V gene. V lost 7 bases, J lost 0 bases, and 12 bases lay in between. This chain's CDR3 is CASKSTVANYGYTF. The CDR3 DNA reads TGTGCCAGCAAGAGCACGGTAGCTAACTATGGCTACACCTTC.

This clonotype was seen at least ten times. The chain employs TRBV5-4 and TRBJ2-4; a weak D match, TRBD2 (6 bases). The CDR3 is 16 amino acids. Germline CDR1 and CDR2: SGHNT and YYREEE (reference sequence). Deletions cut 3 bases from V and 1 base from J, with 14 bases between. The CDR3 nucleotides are TGTGCCAGCAGCTCGAGGGGCGGGGTCGCCAAAAACATTCAGTACTTC. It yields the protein CASSSRGGVAKNIQYF.

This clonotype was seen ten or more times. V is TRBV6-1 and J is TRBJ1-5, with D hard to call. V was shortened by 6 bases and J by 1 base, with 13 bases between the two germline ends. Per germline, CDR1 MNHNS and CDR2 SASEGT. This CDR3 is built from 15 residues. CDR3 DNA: TGTGCCAGCAGGGCCCTCCTAGGGAGCAATCAGCCCCAGCATTTT. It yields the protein CASRALLGSNQPQHF.

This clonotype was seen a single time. CDR3 residues: CSARDGPWSNTDTQYF. In DNA, the CDR3 is TGCAGTGCTAGAGACGGGCCCTGGTCGAACACAGATACGCAGTATTTT. The rearrangement links TRBV20-1 to TRBJ2-3; D call uncertain. V was clipped by 0 bases and J by 2 bases, with 15 bases between them. Germline CDR1 reads DFQATT; CDR2 reads SNEGSKA (reference sequence). The CDR3 extends over 16 amino acids.

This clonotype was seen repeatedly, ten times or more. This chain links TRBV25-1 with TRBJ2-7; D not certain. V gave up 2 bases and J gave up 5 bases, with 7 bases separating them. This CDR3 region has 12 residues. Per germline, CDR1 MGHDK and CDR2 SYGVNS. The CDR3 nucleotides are TGTGCCAGCAGTGAAGGACGGAACGAGCAGTACTTC. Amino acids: CASSEGRNEQYF.

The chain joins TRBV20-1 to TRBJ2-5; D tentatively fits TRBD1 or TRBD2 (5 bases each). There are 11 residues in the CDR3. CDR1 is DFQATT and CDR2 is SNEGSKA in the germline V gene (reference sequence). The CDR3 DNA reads TGCAGCGCCGGGACGGCCGAGACCCAGTACTTC. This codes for CSAGTAETQYF.

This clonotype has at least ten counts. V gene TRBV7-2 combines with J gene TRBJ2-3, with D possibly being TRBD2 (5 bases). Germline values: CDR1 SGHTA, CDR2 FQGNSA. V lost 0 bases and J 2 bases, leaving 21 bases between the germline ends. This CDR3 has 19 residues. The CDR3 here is CASSLALFSEISATDTQYF. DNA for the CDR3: TGTGCCAGCAGCTTAGCACTCTTTAGCGAGATCTCCGCCACAGATACGCAGTATTTT.

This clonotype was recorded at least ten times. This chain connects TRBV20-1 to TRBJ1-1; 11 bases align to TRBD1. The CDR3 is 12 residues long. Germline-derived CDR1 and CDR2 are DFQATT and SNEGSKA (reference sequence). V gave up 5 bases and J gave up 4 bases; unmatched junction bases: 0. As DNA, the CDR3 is TGCAGTGCTGGACAGGGGGCCACTGAAGCTTTCTTT. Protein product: CSAGQGATEAFF.

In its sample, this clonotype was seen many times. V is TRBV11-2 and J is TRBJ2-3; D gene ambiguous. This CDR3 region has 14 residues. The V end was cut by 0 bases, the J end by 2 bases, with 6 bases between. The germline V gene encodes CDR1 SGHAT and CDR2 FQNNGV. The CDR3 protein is CASSLEAFTDTQYF. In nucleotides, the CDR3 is TGTGCCAGCAGCTTAGAGGCCTTCACAGATACGCAGTATTTT.

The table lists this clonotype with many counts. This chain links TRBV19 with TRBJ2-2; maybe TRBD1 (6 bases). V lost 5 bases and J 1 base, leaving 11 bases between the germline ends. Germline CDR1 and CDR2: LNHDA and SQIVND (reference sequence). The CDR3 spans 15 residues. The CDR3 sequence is CASSFPGQNTGELFF. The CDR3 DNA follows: TGTGCCAGTAGTTTTCCGGGACAGAACACCGGGGAGCTGTTTTTT. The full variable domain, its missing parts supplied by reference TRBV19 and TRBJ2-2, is DGGITQSPKYLFRKEGQNVTLSCEQNLNHDAMYWYRQDPGQGLRLIYYSQIVNDFQKGDIAEGYSVSREKKESFPLTVTSAQKNPTAFYLCASSFPGQNTGELFFGEGSRLTVL.

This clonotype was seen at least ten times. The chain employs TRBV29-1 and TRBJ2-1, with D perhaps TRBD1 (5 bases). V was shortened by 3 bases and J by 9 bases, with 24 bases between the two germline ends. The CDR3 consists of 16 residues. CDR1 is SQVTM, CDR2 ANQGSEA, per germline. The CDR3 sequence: CSVDRPDRPVLGEQFF. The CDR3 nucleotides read TGCAGCGTTGACCGCCCCGACAGACCAGTACTGGGTGAGCAGTTCTTC.

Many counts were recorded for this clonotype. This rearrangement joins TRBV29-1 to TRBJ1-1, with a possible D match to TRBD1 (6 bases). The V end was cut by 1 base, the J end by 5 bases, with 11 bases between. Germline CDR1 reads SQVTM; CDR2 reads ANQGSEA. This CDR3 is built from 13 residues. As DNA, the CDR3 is TGCAGCGTTGAAGCAGGGGCGGGGACTGAAGCTTTCTTT. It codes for CSVEAGAGTEAFF.

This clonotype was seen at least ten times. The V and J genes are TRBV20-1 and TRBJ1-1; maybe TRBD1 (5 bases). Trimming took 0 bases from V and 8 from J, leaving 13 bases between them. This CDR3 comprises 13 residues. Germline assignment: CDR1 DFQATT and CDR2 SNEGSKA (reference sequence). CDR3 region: CSARDRTSGEAFF. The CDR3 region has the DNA TGCAGTGCTAGAGATAGGACGTCAGGGGAAGCTTTCTTT.

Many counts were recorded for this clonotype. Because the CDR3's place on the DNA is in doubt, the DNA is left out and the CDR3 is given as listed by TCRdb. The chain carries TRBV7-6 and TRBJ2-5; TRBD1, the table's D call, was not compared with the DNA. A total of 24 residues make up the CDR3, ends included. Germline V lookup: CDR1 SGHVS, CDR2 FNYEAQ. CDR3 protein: CASEAPRRQTQETQYFGPKETQYF.

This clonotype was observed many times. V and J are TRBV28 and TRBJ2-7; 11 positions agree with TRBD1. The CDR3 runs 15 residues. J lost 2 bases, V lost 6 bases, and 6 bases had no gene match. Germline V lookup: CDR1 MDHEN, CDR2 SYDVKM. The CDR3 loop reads CASSSGQGATYEQYF. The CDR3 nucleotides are TGTGCCAGCAGCTCCGGACAGGGGGCTACCTACGAGCAGTACTTC.

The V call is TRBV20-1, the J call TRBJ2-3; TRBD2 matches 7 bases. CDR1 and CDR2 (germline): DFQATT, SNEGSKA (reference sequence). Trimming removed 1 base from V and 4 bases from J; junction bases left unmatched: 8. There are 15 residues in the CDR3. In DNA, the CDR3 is TGCAGTGCTAGAGGGGAGACTAGCCGGGCAGATACGCAGTATTTT. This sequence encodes CSARGETSRADTQYF.

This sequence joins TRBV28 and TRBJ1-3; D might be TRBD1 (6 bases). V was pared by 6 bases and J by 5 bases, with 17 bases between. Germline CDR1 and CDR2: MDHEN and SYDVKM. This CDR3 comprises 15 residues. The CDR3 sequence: CASSLGGEERNTIYF. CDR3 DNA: TGTGCCAGCAGCCTAGGGGGAGAGGAACGAAACACCATATATTTT.